This T cell receptor (beta chain) was identified during a study of blood T cell repertoires in COVID-19. V shed 8 bases and J shed 8 bases, with 18 bases lying between them. Germline CDR1 is SNHLY and CDR2 is FYNNEI. This CDR3 region has 14 residues. During active infection, Seattle patients enrolled and were then monitored through disease. Only in-frame clones appear in the TCRdb table, and some are missing; sequencing was by immunoSEQ multiplex PCR. The data hold about 180,000 clones, with over 70% observed a single time. The source is a woman in her thirties or forties with COVID-19, enrolled during active disease. Material: peripheral blood. The chain carries TRBV2 and TRBJ1-4; D possibly corresponds to TRBD1 (6 bases). DNA for the CDR3: TGTGCCAGCTGGGATGCCAGGGGAAGGGAAAAACTGTTTTTT. Protein: CASWDARGREKLFF. Variable domain in full (rest from reference TRBV2 and TRBJ1-4): EPEVTQTPSHQVTQMGQEVILRCVPISNHLYFYWYRQILGQKVEFLVSFYNNEISEKSEIFDDQFSVERPDGSNFTLKIRSTKLEDSAMYFCASWDARGREKLFFGSGTQLSVL.